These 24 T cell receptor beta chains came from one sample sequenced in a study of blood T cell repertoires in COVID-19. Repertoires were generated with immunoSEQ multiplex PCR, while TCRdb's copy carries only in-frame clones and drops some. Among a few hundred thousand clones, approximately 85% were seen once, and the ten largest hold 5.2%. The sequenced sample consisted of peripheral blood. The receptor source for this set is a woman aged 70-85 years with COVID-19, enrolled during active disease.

The CDR3 bases are TGTGCCTGGAGTAAATCCACAGGAAGCTCCTACAATGAGCAGTTCTTC. Amino acids: CAWSKSTGSSYNEQFF. This chain joins TRBV30 and TRBJ2-1, with TRBD1 as a possible D gene (5 bases). Deletions cut 2 bases from V and 0 bases from J, with 14 bases between. This CDR3 is built from 16 residues. Germline-derived CDR1 and CDR2 are GTSNPN and SVGIG (reference sequence).

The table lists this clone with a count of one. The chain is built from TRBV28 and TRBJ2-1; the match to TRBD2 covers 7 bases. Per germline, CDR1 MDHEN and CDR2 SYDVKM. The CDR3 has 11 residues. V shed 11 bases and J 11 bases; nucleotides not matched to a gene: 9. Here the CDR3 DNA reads TGTGCCTGCGTGAGGGAGGGGCAGCAGTTCTTC. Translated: CACVREGQQFF. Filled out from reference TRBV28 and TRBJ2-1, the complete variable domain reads DVKVTQSSRYLVKRTGEKVFLECVQDMDHENMFWYRQDPGLGLRLIYFSYDVKMKEKGDIPEGYSVSREKKERFSLILESASTNQTSMYLCACVREGQQFFGPGTRLTVL.

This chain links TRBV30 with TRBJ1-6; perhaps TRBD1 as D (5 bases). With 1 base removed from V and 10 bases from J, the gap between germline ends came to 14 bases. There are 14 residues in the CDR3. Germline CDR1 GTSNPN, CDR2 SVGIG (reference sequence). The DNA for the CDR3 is TGTGCCTGGAGTGATTTCGGGGGTCGGTCACCCCTCCACTTT. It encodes CAWSDFGGRSPLHF.

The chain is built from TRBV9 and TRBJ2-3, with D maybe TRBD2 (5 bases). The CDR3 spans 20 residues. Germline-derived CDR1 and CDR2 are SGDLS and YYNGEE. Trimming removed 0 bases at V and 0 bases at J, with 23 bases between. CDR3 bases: TGTGCCAGCAGCGTAGATGGGGTCGGCGGGCCCCCTGCTAGCACAGATACGCAGTATTTT. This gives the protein CASSVDGVGGPPASTDTQYF.

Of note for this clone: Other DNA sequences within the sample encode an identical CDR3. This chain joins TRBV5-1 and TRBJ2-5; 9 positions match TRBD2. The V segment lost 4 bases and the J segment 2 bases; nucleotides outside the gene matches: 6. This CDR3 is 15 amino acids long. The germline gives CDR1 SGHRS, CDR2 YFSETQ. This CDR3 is CASSPGAGGQETQYF. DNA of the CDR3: TGCGCCAGCAGCCCCGGGGCGGGGGGGCAAGAGACCCAGTACTTC.

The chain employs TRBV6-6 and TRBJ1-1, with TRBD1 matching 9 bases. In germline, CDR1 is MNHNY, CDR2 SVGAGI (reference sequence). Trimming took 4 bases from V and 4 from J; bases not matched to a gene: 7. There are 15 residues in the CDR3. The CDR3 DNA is TGTGCCAGCAGTTTCCTGAGACAGGGGGGCACTGAAGCTTTCTTT. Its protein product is CASSFLRQGGTEAFF.

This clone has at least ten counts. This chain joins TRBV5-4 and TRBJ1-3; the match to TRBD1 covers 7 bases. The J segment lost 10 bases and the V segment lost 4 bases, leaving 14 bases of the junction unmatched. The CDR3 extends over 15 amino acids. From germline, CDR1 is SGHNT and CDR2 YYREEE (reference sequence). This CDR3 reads CASSREGGKGGTIYF. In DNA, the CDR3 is TGTGCCAGCAGCAGAGAAGGGGGCAAGGGTGGGACCATATATTTT.

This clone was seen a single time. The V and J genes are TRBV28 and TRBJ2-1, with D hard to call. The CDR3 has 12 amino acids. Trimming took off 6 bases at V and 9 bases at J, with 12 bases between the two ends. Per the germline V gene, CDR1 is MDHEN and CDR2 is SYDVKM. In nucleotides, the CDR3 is TGTGCCAGCAGCGTATCAGTAAGTGAGCAGTTCTTC. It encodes CASSVSVSEQFF.

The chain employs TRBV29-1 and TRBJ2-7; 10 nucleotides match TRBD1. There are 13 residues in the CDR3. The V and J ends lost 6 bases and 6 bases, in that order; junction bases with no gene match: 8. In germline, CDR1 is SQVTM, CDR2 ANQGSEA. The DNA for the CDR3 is TGCAGCGTCCGACAGGGGGCAGTCGGCGAGCAGTACTTC. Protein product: CSVRQGAVGEQYF.

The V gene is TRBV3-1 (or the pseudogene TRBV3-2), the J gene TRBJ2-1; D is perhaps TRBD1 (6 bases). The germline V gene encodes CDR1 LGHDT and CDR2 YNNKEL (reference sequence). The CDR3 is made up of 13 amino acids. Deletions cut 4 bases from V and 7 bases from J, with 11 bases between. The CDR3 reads CASSRTGSNEQFF. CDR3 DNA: TGTGCCAGCAGCCGAACAGGGTCAAATGAGCAGTTCTTC.

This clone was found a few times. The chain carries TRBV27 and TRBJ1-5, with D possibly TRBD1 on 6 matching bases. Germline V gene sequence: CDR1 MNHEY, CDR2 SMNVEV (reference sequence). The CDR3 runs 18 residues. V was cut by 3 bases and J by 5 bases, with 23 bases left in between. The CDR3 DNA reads TGTGCCAGCAGTTTGTCGGCCCGGGACACCTATAGAGATCAGCCCCAGCATTTT. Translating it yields CASSLSARDTYRDQPQHF.

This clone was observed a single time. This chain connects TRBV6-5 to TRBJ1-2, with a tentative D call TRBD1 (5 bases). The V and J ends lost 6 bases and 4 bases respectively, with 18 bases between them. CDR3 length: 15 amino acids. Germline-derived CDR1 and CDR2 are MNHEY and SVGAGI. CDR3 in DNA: TGTGCCAGCAGGTCTGCGGGGCAGGAGAGCTATGGCTACACCTTC. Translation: CASRSAGQESYGYTF.

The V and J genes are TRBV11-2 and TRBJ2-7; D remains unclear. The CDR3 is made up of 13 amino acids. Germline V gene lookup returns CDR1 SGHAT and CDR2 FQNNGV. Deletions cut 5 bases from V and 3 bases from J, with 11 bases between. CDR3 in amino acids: CASSRWAHYEQYF. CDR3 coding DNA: TGTGCCAGCAGCCGTTGGGCCCACTACGAGCAGTACTTC.

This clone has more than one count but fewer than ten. This chain's CDR3 is CASSSWSQGTQPQHF. DNA for the CDR3: TGTGCCAGCAGTAGTTGGAGTCAGGGGACTCAGCCCCAGCATTTT. This chain joins TRBV6-2 or TRBV6-3 and TRBJ1-5; D may be TRBD1 (6 bases). CDR3 length equals 15 residues. Germline CDR1 reads MNHEY; CDR2 reads SVGEGT. Trimming removed 5 bases at V and 6 bases at J, with 17 bases between.

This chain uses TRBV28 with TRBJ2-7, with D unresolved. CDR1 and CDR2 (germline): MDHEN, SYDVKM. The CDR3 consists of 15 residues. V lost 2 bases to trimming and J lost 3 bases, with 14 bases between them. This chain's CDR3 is CASSLPRLGGYEQYF. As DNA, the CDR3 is TGTGCCAGCAGTTTACCCCGACTCGGCGGCTACGAGCAGTACTTC.

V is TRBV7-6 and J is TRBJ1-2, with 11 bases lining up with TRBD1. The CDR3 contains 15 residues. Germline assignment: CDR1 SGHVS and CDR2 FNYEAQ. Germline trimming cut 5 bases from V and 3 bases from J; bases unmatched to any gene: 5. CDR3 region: CASSQPGQGDYGYTF. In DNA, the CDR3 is TGTGCCAGCAGCCAACCGGGACAGGGGGACTATGGCTACACCTTC.

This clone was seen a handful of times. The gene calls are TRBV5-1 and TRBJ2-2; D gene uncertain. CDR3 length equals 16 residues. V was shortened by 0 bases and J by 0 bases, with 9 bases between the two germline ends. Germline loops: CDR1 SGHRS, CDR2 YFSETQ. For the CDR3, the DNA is TGCGCCAGCAGCTTGGCGGTCCCCGCGAACACCGGGGAGCTGTTTTTT. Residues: CASSLAVPANTGELFF.

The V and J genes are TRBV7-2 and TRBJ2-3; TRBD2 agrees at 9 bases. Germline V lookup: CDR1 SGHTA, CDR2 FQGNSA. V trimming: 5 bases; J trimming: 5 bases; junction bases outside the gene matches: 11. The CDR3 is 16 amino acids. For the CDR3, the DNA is TGTGCCAGCAGCCGCGGGAGGGGCCCCCAAGGAGATACGCAGTATTTT. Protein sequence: CASSRGRGPQGDTQYF.

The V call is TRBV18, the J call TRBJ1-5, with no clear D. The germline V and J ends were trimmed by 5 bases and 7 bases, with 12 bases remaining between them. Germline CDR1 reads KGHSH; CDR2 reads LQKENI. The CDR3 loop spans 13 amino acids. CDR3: CASSTGISQPQHF. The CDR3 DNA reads TGTGCCAGCTCAACGGGGATATCCCAGCCCCAGCATTTT.

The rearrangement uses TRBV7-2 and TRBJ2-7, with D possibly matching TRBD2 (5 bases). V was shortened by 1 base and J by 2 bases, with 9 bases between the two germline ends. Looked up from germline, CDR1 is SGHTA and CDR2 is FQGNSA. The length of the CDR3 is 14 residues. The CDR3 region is CASSLGPTTYEQYF. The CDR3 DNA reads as TGTGCCAGCAGCTTAGGCCCGACTACCTACGAGCAGTACTTC.

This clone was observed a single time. The CDR3 bases are TGTGCCAGCAGCGTAGAAGGGACTAGCAGGAATGAGCAGTTCTTC. Translated: CASSVEGTSRNEQFF. The chain uses TRBV9 and TRBJ2-1, with 9 nucleotides matching TRBD2. Unmatched junction bases numbered 5, after V lost 0 bases and J lost 7 bases. CDR1 and CDR2 from the germline V gene are SGDLS and YYNGEE. The CDR3 extends over 15 amino acids.

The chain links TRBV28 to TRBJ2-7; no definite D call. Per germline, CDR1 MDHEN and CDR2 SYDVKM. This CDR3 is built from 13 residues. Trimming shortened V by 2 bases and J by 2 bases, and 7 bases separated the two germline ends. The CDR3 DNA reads TGTGCCAGCAGTTTACTAGGAACCTACGAGCAGTACTTC. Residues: CASSLLGTYEQYF.

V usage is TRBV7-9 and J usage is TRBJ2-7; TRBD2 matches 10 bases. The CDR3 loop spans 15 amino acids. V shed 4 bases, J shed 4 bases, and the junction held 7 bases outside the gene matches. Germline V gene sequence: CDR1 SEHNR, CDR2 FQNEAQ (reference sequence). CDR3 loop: CASSSSGSGTYEQYF. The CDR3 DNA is TGTGCCAGCAGCTCTAGCGGGAGTGGTACGTACGAGCAGTACTTC.

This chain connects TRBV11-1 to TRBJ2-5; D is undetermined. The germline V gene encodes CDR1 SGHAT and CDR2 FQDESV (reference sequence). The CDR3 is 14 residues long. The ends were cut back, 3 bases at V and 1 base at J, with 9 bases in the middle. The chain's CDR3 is CASSFGEAQETQYF. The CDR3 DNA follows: TGTGCCAGCAGCTTCGGTGAGGCCCAAGAGACCCAGTACTTC.